The clone carrying this T cell receptor (beta chain) came up a few times. Its specificity is unknown. The sample is drawn from a study of radiation and T cells in renal cell carcinoma. Study overall: Nephrectomy followed 15 Gy stereotactic body radiation by 4 weeks.

The CDR3 sequence is 13 residues long. Germline CDR1 SGHVS, CDR2 FNYEAQ. With 5 bases removed from V and 7 bases from J, the gap between germline ends came to 12 bases. General observations from the study: Top tumor clonotypes rose in blood 2 weeks post-radiation, then contracted.

Time point denoted: blood 2 weeks post-SBRT. Specified treatment: 15 Gy SBRT to primary tumor, nephrectomy 4 weeks later. Blood was sampled at baseline, 2 weeks and 4 weeks after SBRT. The patient's renal cell carcinoma had clear cell pathology. Produced via immunoSEQ multiplex PCR; TCRdb's table is partial and in-frame only. The data show 100,000 to 150,000 clones, around 85% seen once. This chain uses TRBV7-6 with TRBJ2-1; no definite D call. The material sequenced was blood, taken from a patient whose treatment included radiotherapy and nephrectomy. The sequence was collected from a man between 45 and 60 years old with renal cell carcinoma. Here the CDR3 reads CASSQEKGNEQFF. The CDR3 DNA sequence: TGTGCCAGCAGCCAAGAGAAAGGGAATGAGCAGTTCTTC.